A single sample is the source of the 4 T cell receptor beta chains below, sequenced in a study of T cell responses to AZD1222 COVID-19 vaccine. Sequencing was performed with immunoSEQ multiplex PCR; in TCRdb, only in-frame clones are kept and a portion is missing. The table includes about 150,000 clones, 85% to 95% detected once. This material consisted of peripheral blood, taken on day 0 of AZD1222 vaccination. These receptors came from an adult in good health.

The DNA of the CDR3 is TGTGCCTGTTGCCCGGGGGACAGTAATGAAAAACTGTTTTTT. As protein: CACCPGDSNEKLFF. V and J are TRBV30 and TRBJ1-4, with 7 bases aligning to TRBD1. The CDR3 is 14 amino acids. Germline CDR1 reads GTSNPN; CDR2 reads SVGIG (reference sequence). The junction had 8 bases not matched to a gene; V was cut back by 6 bases and J by 4 bases.

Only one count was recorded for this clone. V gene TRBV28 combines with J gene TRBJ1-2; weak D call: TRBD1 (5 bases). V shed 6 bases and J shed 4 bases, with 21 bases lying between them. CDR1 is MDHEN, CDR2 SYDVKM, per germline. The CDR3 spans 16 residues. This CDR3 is CASRAFDGGSVYGYTF. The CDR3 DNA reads TGTGCCAGCAGGGCTTTTGATGGGGGGTCTGTCTATGGCTACACCTTC.

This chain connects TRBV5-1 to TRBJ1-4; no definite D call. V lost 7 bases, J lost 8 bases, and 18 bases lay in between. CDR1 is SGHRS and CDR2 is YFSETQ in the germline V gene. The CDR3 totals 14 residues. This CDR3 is CASSVEGMREKLFF. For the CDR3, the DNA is TGCGCCAGCTCGGTAGAGGGTATGAGGGAAAAACTGTTTTTT.

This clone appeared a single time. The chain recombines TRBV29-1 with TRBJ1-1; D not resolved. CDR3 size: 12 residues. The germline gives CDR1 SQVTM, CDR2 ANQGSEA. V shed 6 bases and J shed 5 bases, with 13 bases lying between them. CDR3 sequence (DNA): TGCAGCGTAAGGACGGTATTAACTGAAGCTTTCTTT. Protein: CSVRTVLTEAFF.